These T cell receptor beta chains were read from a single sample in a study of STAT5B mutations in CD4+ large granular lymphocyte leukemia. The protocol was immunoSEQ multiplex PCR, while the TCRdb copy is restricted to in-frame clones and leaves out a portion. This sample has around 31,000 clones, with roughly 70% found just once. Sequenced: CD4+ T cells from blood buffy coats. Receptors originate from a human donor in good health. Each CDR3 is given with its conserved first and last residue. Each record gives: clone size, V gene, J gene, D gene, CDR3 DNA, CDR3 protein. The D gene is left open where the match is weak. Size values are once, few and many counts, or a class for expanded clones, and some rows have none.

size: .; V: TRBV30; J: TRBJ1-2; D: TRBD1; DNA: TGTGCCTGGAGTGTAGCCCAGGGGGCCTATGGCTACACCTTC; CDR3: CAWSVAQGAYGYTF
size: .; V: TRBV10-3; J: TRBJ1-1; D: .; DNA: TGTGCCATCAAAGGGAACACTGAAGCTTTCTTT; CDR3: CAIKGNTEAFF
size: once; V: TRBV27; J: TRBJ2-7; D: TRBD2; DNA: TGTGCCAGCAGTTCACCGGGACTAGCGGGCTACGAGCAGTACTTC; CDR3: CASSSPGLAGYEQYF
size: few; V: TRBV27; J: TRBJ2-1; D: TRBD2; DNA: TGTGCCAGCAGTTCCCGACTAGCCAGCTCCTACAATGAGCAGTTCTTC; CDR3: CASSSRLASSYNEQFF
size: .; V: TRBV14; J: TRBJ2-3; D: TRBD2; DNA: TGTGCCAGCAGCCAACTACCCTGGACTAGCGGGGGGGACACAGATACGCAGTATTTT; CDR3: CASSQLPWTSGGDTDTQYF
size: .; V: TRBV28; J: TRBJ1-2; D: TRBD1; DNA: TGTGCCAGCAGCCCTGGATCCGGGACAGGGTATGGCTACACCTTC; CDR3: CASSPGSGTGYGYTF
size: .; V: TRBV11-2; J: TRBJ1-1; D: .; DNA: TGTGCCAGCAGCTTAGGGAGGAACACTGAAGCTTTCTTT; CDR3: CASSLGRNTEAFF
size: .; V: TRBV28; J: TRBJ1-1; D: .; DNA: TGTGCCAGCAGGTTGGACCCCTACGCTGAAGCTTTCTTT; CDR3: CASRLDPYAEAFF
size: .; V: TRBV18; J: TRBJ2-2; D: .; DNA: TGTGCCAGCTCAGTCGCCGGGGAGCTGTTTTTT; CDR3: CASSVAGELFF
size: .; V: TRBV27; J: TRBJ1-6; D: TRBD1; DNA: TGTGCCAGCAGTTTGAACAGGGGTAATTCACCCCTCCACTTT; CDR3: CASSLNRGNSPLHF
size: .; V: TRBV11-1; J: TRBJ1-3; D: .; DNA: TGTGCCAGCAGCGGTGGGACGCGATCCTCTGGAAACACCATATATTTT; CDR3: CASSGGTRSSGNTIYF
size: .; V: TRBV4-3; J: TRBJ2-6; D: TRBD2; DNA: TGCGCCAGCAGCCCCACGGCCCTGGCGGGAGCCCTCTCTGGGGCCAACGTCCTGACTTTC; CDR3: CASSPTALAGALSGANVLTF
size: .; V: TRBV2; J: TRBJ2-2; D: TRBD1; DNA: TGTGCCAGCAGTGGTCAGGGGGCGGGCGGGGAGCTGTTTTTT; CDR3: CASSGQGAGGELFF
size: .; V: TRBV19; J: TRBJ1-5; D: .; DNA: TGTGCCAGTACCTTGGACGGTTATAGCAATCAGCCCCAGCATTTT; CDR3: CASTLDGYSNQPQHF
size: .; V: TRBV19; J: TRBJ1-4; D: .; DNA: TGTGCCAGTAGTTCCGCTGAAAAACTGTTTTTT; CDR3: CASSSAEKLFF
size: .; V: TRBV29-1; J: TRBJ2-1; D: .; DNA: TGCAGCGTTGAAGAACGAGGGGGATTTATGGACAATGAGCAGTTCTTC; CDR3: CSVEERGGFMDNEQFF
size: .; V: TRBV7-9; J: TRBJ2-2; D: .; DNA: TGTGCCAGCAAAAGGTGGGGCACCGGGGAGCTGTTTTTT; CDR3: CASKRWGTGELFF
size: .; V: TRBV28; J: TRBJ1-1; D: .; DNA: TGTGCCAGCAGTTTCCAACGGCCGGGGAACACTGAAGCTTTCTTT; CDR3: CASSFQRPGNTEAFF
size: .; V: TRBV5-1; J: TRBJ2-1; D: .; DNA: TGCGCCAGCAGCGCCGGGGACGGAGACTACAATGAGCAGTTCTTC; CDR3: CASSAGDGDYNEQFF
size: .; V: TRBV5-1; J: TRBJ1-2; D: .; DNA: TGCGCCAGCAGCTTGGAAACAAACTATGGCTACACCTTC; CDR3: CASSLETNYGYTF
size: .; V: TRBV7-2; J: TRBJ2-1; D: TRBD2; DNA: TGTGCCAGCAGCGCCCATCCGGGACTAGCGGGAGGGGGCGGTGAGCAGTTCTTC; CDR3: CASSAHPGLAGGGGEQFF
size: .; V: TRBV28; J: TRBJ2-1; D: .; DNA: TGTGCCAGCAGTCTGGTCCGCAGGGGCAATGAGCAGTTCTTC; CDR3: CASSLVRRGNEQFF
size: few; V: TRBV18; J: TRBJ1-1; D: TRBD1; DNA: TGTGCCAGCTCACCACGGCAGGGGGCAGAGAACACTGAAGCTTTCTTT; CDR3: CASSPRQGAENTEAFF
size: .; V: TRBV7-3; J: TRBJ2-3; D: .; DNA: TGTGCCAGCAGCTTAACGGGAGGTTTTGGAACAGATACGCAGTATTTT; CDR3: CASSLTGGFGTDTQYF
size: .; V: TRBV14; J: TRBJ1-1; D: TRBD1; DNA: TGTGCCAGCAGGCAGGGGGCGCGGCGTGAAGCTTTCTTT; CDR3: CASRQGARREAFF
size: few; V: TRBV5-1; J: TRBJ2-1; D: .; DNA: TGCGCCAGCAGCTTGGCTGGCCTAGGATACAATGAGCAGTTCTTC; CDR3: CASSLAGLGYNEQFF
size: .; V: TRBV9; J: TRBJ1-6; D: TRBD1; DNA: TGTGCCAGCAGCTCGCTAGGGACAGTTAATTCACCCCTCCACTTT; CDR3: CASSSLGTVNSPLHF